This T cell receptor (beta chain) is from a study of T-cell reconstitution after alpha-beta-depleted transplantation in children. Ten or more counts support this clonotype. A library of TCRbeta sequences, prepared with unique molecular identifiers, was generated. TCRdb ran MiXCR on the PCR reads and lists one entry per CDR3 protein. Among more than 150,000 distinct CDR3 sequences listed, roughly 6.8% were seen once. The material sequenced was PBMCs from the stem cell graft donor, taken from the stem cell graft. The receptor's source is a human donor who donated a stem cell graft to a child with Wiskott-Aldrich syndrome.

CDR3 amino acids: CASSLERSNTEAFF. The CDR3 bases are TGTGCCAGCAGCTTAGAACGGAGTAACACTGAAGCTTTCTTT. The rearrangement joins TRBV7-6 to TRBJ1-1; unclear D gene. Trimming shortened V by 1 base and J by 2 bases, and 8 bases separated the two germline ends. Germline CDR1 SGHVS, CDR2 FNYEAQ. CDR3 length: 14 residues.